Shown below are 15 T cell receptor beta chains from a single sample sequenced in a study of OX40 agonist ivuxolimab in advanced cancers. Library preparation used the immunoSEQ multiplex PCR assay. Not all clones reach the TCRdb copy of this immuneACCESS table, which keeps in-frame sequences only. Checked studies attribute under half of the gap to unresolved V genes and leave the rest unexplained. This sample holds tens of thousands of clones; around nine tenths were observed only once. The top ten constitute around 0.61% of the sample. The sample was CD4+ or CD8+ T cells sorted from blood, taken in a trial of the OX40 agonist ivuxolimab. The receptors here all came from an adult with an advanced solid tumor such as melanoma, head and neck, liver or kidney cancer.

Only a few counts were recorded for this clone. The CDR3 spells CASRPSGGREAFF. CDR3 in DNA: TGTGCCAGCAGACCCTCTGGGGGGCGGGAAGCTTTCTTT. V and J are TRBV27 and TRBJ1-1; TRBD1 might be the D (6 bases). Germline CDR1 is MNHEY and CDR2 is SMNVEV (reference sequence). The CDR3 loop spans 13 amino acids. The V end was cut by 6 bases, the J end by 8 bases, with 16 bases between.

The rearrangement links TRBV30 to TRBJ2-6; D not resolved. The CDR3 consists of 15 residues. The V end lost 3 bases, the J end lost 0 bases, and 9 bases lay between the germline ends. Germline V CDR1 and CDR2: GTSNPN, SVGIG (reference sequence). DNA of the CDR3: TGTGCCTGGAGGCGCCCCTTCTCTGGGGCCAACGTCCTGACTTTC. Translation gives CAWRRPFSGANVLTF. Filled out from reference TRBV30 and TRBJ2-6, the complete variable domain reads SQTIHQWPATLVQPVGSPLSLECTVEGTSNPNLYWYRQAAGRGLQLLFYSVGIGQISSEVPQNLSASRPQDRQFILSSKKLLLSDSGFYLCAWRRPFSGANVLTFGAGSRLTVL.

This clone was counted a few times. The chain links TRBV7-9 to TRBJ1-1; weak D call: TRBD1 (5 bases). V lost 8 bases and J 1 base, leaving 11 bases between the germline ends. There are 13 residues in the CDR3. Germline V gene sequence: CDR1 SEHNR, CDR2 FQNEAQ (reference sequence). The CDR3 here is CASVARGNTEAFF. As DNA, the CDR3 is TGTGCCAGCGTTGCTAGGGGGAACACTGAAGCTTTCTTT. Supplemented by reference TRBV7-9 and TRBJ1-1, the full variable domain reads DTGVSQNPRHKITKRGQNVTFRCDPISEHNRLYWYRQTLGQGPEFLTYFQNEAQLEKSRLLSDRFSAERPKGSFSTLEIQRTEQGDSAMYLCASVARGNTEAFFGQGTRLTVV.

This chain joins TRBV11-2 and TRBJ2-7, with D perhaps matching TRBD1 (5 bases). This CDR3 has 13 residues. The germline V gene encodes CDR1 SGHAT and CDR2 FQNNGV. The V and J ends lost 5 bases and 6 bases respectively, with 14 bases between them. The CDR3 region is CASSRRVFGEQYF. The CDR3 DNA reads as TGTGCCAGCAGCCGCAGGGTGTTTGGCGAGCAGTACTTC.

This CDR3 reads CASSQPGQDIYNEQFF. The CDR3 DNA follows: TGCGCCAGCAGCCAACCGGGACAGGATATCTACAATGAGCAGTTCTTC. The chain joins TRBV4-1 to TRBJ2-1; 8 bases fit TRBD1. Germline CDR1 is MGHRA and CDR2 is YSYEKL. The CDR3 covers 16 residues. V shed 2 bases, J shed 3 bases, and the junction held 6 bases outside the gene matches.

The chain combines TRBV10-2 with TRBJ2-7; possible D gene TRBD2, 6 bases. V lost 8 bases and J 10 bases, leaving 18 bases between the germline ends. Germline V gene data show CDR1 as WSHSY and CDR2 as SAAADI. The CDR3 sequence is 12 residues long. The CDR3 DNA reads TGCGCCAGCTCTCCTGGGGGGAGTTTTCAGTACTTC. As protein: CASSPGGSFQYF.

The chain employs TRBV12-5 and TRBJ2-6; TRBD1 or TRBD2 may be the D gene (5 bases each). CDR1 and CDR2 from the germline V gene are LGHNT and FRNRAP. The CDR3 extends over 18 amino acids. V shed 5 bases and J shed 5 bases, with 22 bases lying between them. CDR3 loop: CASGARDAGQSRANVLTF. CDR3 sequence (DNA): TGTGCTAGTGGTGCTCGGGATGCAGGACAAAGTCGGGCCAACGTCCTGACTTTC.

The chain links TRBV5-1 to TRBJ2-4; TRBD2 agrees at 12 bases. J lost 8 bases, V lost 4 bases, and 4 bases had no gene match. CDR1 is SGHRS, CDR2 YFSETQ, per germline. This CDR3 region has 14 residues. CDR3 loop: CASSILAGGDIQYF. CDR3 nucleotides: TGCGCCAGCAGCATTCTAGCGGGAGGGGACATTCAGTACTTC.

The chain joins TRBV7-8 to TRBJ1-2; 8 bases line up with TRBD1. Germline trimming cut 2 bases from V and 8 bases from J; bases unmatched to any gene: 7. Germline V gene lookup returns CDR1 SGHVS and CDR2 FQNEAQ. CDR3 length: 14 residues. In DNA, the CDR3 is TGTGCCAGCAGCTTAATCCAGGGGGCTAAGGGCTACACCTTC. Its protein is CASSLIQGAKGYTF.

V is TRBV27 and J is TRBJ1-5, with unresolved D. The CDR3 contains 16 residues. Germline CDR1 MNHEY, CDR2 SMNVEV (reference sequence). V was shortened by 2 bases and J by 5 bases, with 16 bases between the two germline ends. The CDR3 loop reads CASSLARPEGDQPQHF. The CDR3 DNA follows: TGTGCCAGCAGTTTAGCCCGCCCGGAAGGAGATCAGCCCCAGCATTTT.

V is TRBV10-3 and J is TRBJ2-1; 13 bases map to TRBD2. The V and J ends lost 4 bases and 8 bases, in that order; junction bases with no gene match: 11. The CDR3 sequence is 17 residues long. The germline V gene encodes CDR1 ENHRY and CDR2 SYGVKD. CDR3 nucleotides: TGTGCCATCAGTGCGAAAACCGGGACTAGCGGGAACCATGAGCAGTTCTTC. It translates to CAISAKTGTSGNHEQFF.

The chain recombines TRBV7-6 with TRBJ1-4, with D hard to call. The CDR3 has 16 residues. V lost 1 base, J lost 1 base, and 10 bases lay in between. Germline assignment: CDR1 SGHVS and CDR2 FNYEAQ. The CDR3 region is CASSLGWAETNEKLFF. CDR3 nucleotides: TGTGCCAGCAGCTTAGGTTGGGCGGAAACTAATGAAAAACTGTTTTTT.

V and J are TRBV2 and TRBJ2-3; tentatively, D is TRBD2 (5 bases). The germline V gene encodes CDR1 SNHLY and CDR2 FYNNEI. The CDR3 has 14 amino acids. V lost 6 bases and J lost 6, with 16 bases in between. CDR3 sequence reads: CASRRITGMDTQYF. Here the CDR3 DNA reads TGTGCCAGCAGGAGGATCACGGGAATGGATACGCAGTATTTT.

The chain is built from TRBV5-1 and TRBJ1-2; 11 bases align to TRBD1. The CDR3 length is 14 residues. J gave up 7 bases and V 4 bases, and 6 bases lay outside the gene matches. CDR1 and CDR2 (germline): SGHRS, YFSETQ. CDR3 loop: CASSLGQGVFGYTF. The DNA for the CDR3 is TGCGCCAGCAGCCTGGGACAGGGGGTGTTTGGCTACACCTTC.

V gene TRBV11-3 combines with J gene TRBJ2-6, with D perhaps matching TRBD1 (6 bases). The CDR3 loop spans 17 amino acids. Trimming shortened V by 5 bases and J by 0 bases, and 14 bases separated the two germline ends. Germline V gene data show CDR1 as SGHNT and CDR2 as YENEEA. The DNA for the CDR3 is TGTGCCAGCAGCCCTCGGACAGTCAGCTCTGGGGCCAACGTCCTGACTTTC. Protein sequence: CASSPRTVSSGANVLTF. Variable domain in full (rest from reference TRBV11-3 and TRBJ2-6): EAGVVQSPRYKIIEKKQPVAFWCNPISGHNTLYWYLQNLGQGPELLIRYENEEAVDDSQLPKDRFSAERLKGVDSTLKIQPAELGDSAVYLCASSPRTVSSGANVLTFGAGSRLTVL.